This TCR beta chain came from a study of blood T cells in healthy people across ages. This CDR3 spans 13 amino acids. The germline CDR1 and CDR2 sequences are SGHAT and FQNNGV. V lost 5 bases, J lost 4 bases, and 10 bases lay in between. This clonotype was counted between two and nine times. A sample-barcoded 5' primer and a J-beta primer mix were used in a second PCR of roughly 7 to 11 cycles. In TCRdb, the 5' RACE reads were re-called with MiXCR into one record per CDR3 protein. The data hold over 600,000 distinct CDR3 sequences, with around 43% observed a single time. The J gene is TRBJ2-3, the V gene TRBV11-2; no clear D. The origin of this receptor is an elderly man in good health. Sequencing was carried out using blood. This chain's CDR3 is CASSTNLADTQYF. In nucleotides, the CDR3 is TGTGCCAGCAGCACAAACCTAGCAGATACGCAGTATTTT.